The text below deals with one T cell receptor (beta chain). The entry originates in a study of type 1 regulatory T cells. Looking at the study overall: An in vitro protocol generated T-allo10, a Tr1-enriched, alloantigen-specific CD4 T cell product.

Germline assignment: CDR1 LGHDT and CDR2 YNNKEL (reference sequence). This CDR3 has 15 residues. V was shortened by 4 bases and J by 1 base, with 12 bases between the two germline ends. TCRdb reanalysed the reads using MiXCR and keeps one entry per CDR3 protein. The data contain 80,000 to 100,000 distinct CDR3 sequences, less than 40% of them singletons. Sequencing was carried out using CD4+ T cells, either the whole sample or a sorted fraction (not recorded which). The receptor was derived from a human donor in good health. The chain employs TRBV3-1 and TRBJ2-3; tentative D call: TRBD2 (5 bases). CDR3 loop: CASSPPGRGTDTQYF. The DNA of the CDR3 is TGTGCCAGCAGCCCCCCGGGGAGAGGCACAGATACGCAGTATTTT.